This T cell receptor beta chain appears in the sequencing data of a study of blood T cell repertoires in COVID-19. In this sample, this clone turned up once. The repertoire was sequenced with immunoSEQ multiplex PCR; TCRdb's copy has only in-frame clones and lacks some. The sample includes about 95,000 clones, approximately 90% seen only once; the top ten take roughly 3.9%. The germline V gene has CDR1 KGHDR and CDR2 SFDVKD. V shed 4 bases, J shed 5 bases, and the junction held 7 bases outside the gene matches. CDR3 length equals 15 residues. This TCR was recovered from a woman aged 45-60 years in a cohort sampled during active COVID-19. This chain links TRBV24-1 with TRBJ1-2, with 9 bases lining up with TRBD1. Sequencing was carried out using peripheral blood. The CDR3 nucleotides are TGTGCCACCAGTGACTCGGACAGGGGTTGGTATGGCTACACCTTC. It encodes CATSDSDRGWYGYTF.